The 25 T cell receptor beta chains below were found in one sample sequenced in a study of shared clonotypes between healthy human individuals. The method was immunoSEQ multiplex PCR; TCRdb's version includes in-frame clones alone and lacks a portion of them. Altogether about 2 million clones are present, roughly 94% being singletons, with the ten largest covering more than 0.1%. Sequences were obtained from naive CD4+ T cells sorted from blood. Specified subset: CD45RA+ positively selected. All receptors come from a man aged 18 to 35 in good health.

Here the CDR3 reads CASSQNTQTGDTQYF. The DNA for the CDR3 is TGCGCCAGCAGTCAAAACACCCAGACTGGCGATACGCAGTATTTT. The V and J genes are TRBV5-1 and TRBJ2-3; D is uncertain. This CDR3 contains 15 residues. Germline lookup yields CDR1 SGHRS and CDR2 YFSETQ. V was trimmed by 5 bases and J by 6 bases, leaving 19 bases between them.

This clone has a single count. J is TRBJ1-2 and V is TRBV5-1, with a possible D match to TRBD1 (6 bases). Per germline, CDR1 SGHRS and CDR2 YFSETQ. With 5 bases removed from V and 6 bases from J, the gap between germline ends came to 20 bases. CDR3 length: 15 amino acids. As DNA, the CDR3 is TGCGCCAGCAGGGAACCCAGGGGCTCACTGGATGGCTACACCTTC. Encoded protein: CASREPRGSLDGYTF.

This clone is a singleton in its sample. This chain joins TRBV10-3 and TRBJ1-5; 8 bases agree with TRBD1. Losses at the gene ends were 6 bases for V and 2 bases for J; bases not matched to a gene: 9. The CDR3 consists of 16 residues. The V gene's germline CDR1 is ENHRY and CDR2 SYGVKD. The CDR3 loop reads CAISQGAGGGNQPQHF. The DNA of the CDR3 is TGTGCCATCAGCCAGGGGGCAGGGGGTGGCAATCAGCCCCAGCATTTT.

This sequence joins TRBV18 and TRBJ1-4, with 7 bases fitting TRBD1. Losses at the gene ends were 6 bases for V and 5 bases for J; bases not matched to a gene: 6. The CDR3 spans 14 residues. The germline V gene has CDR1 KGHSH and CDR2 LQKENI. The CDR3 spells CASSQGQPNEKLFF. DNA for the CDR3: TGTGCCAGCTCCCAGGGACAGCCAAATGAAAAACTGTTTTTT.

The chain joins TRBV7-9 to TRBJ2-1; D is possibly TRBD1 or TRBD2 (5 bases each). Germline values: CDR1 SEHNR, CDR2 FQNEAQ (reference sequence). The CDR3 has 14 residues. Trimming cost V 5 bases and J 3 bases, with 11 bases left between them. The CDR3 DNA is TGTGCCAGCAGCCGTAGAGGGGACTACAATGAGCAGTTCTTC. This translates into CASSRRGDYNEQFF.

This chain connects TRBV27 to TRBJ2-6; D call uncertain. Germline lookup yields CDR1 MNHEY and CDR2 SMNVEV (reference sequence). The CDR3 contains 15 residues. The V end was cut by 7 bases, the J end by 5 bases, with 15 bases between. The CDR3 bases are TGTGCCAGCACCCTCCTATCATCCCGGGCCAACGTCCTGACTTTC. Protein product: CASTLLSSRANVLTF. Combining the CDR3 with reference TRBV27 and TRBJ2-6 gives the whole variable domain EAQVTQNPRYLITVTGKKLTVTCSQNMNHEYMSWYRQDPGLGLRQIYYSMNVEVTDKGDVPEGYKVSRKEKRNFPLILESPSPNQTSLYFCASTLLSSRANVLTFGAGSRLTVL.

The chain couples TRBV2 to TRBJ1-2, with D tentatively TRBD1 (5 bases). Trimming cost V 4 bases and J 4 bases, with 7 bases left between them. The CDR3 has 12 residues. The germline V gene encodes CDR1 SNHLY and CDR2 FYNNEI. CDR3 residues: CASSAGVYGYTF. The CDR3 DNA reads TGTGCCAGCAGTGCGGGGGTCTATGGCTACACCTTC.

This clone occurred once. The V gene is TRBV18, the J gene TRBJ2-3, with D possibly TRBD2 on 5 matching bases. The CDR3 is made up of 19 amino acids. V was pared by 4 bases and J by 1 base, with 24 bases between. The V gene's germline CDR1 is KGHSH and CDR2 LQKENI. CDR3 DNA sequence: TGTGCCAGCTCACTAAGTTCGGTCACCCCTAGCCGCGGCACAGATACGCAGTATTTT. It codes for CASSLSSVTPSRGTDTQYF.

The V call is TRBV29-1, the J call TRBJ2-7, with TRBD1 matching 7 bases. With 6 bases clipped from V and 9 bases from J, the junction kept 11 bases outside the gene matches. This CDR3 has 12 residues. The germline V gene encodes CDR1 SQVTM and CDR2 ANQGSEA. The CDR3 DNA follows: TGCAGCGTGGGGGACAGCCCCGTCGGGCAGTACTTC. Encoded protein: CSVGDSPVGQYF.

J is TRBJ2-7 and V is TRBV6-6; unclear D gene. The CDR3 runs to 14 residues. The V gene's germline CDR1 is MNHNY and CDR2 SVGAGI (reference sequence). Trimming removed 4 bases from V and 3 bases from J, with 13 bases in between. The DNA of the CDR3 is TGTGCCAGCAGTTCCCTTCACCGAATCTACGAGCAGTACTTC. Translation gives CASSSLHRIYEQYF.

The genes are TRBV6-1 and TRBJ1-5; D is undetermined. This CDR3 spans 14 amino acids. V lost 2 bases and J 5 bases, leaving 10 bases between the germline ends. Germline-derived CDR1 and CDR2 are MNHNS and SASEGT. The CDR3, as DNA: TGTGCCAGCAGTGAATTACCGTACGATCAGCCCCAGCATTTT. It is translated as CASSELPYDQPQHF.

This sequence joins TRBV30 and TRBJ1-4, with a tentative D call TRBD1 (6 bases). Trimming cost V 4 bases and J 0 bases, with 9 bases left between them. The CDR3 runs to 14 residues. The germline CDR1 and CDR2 sequences are GTSNPN and SVGIG (reference sequence). CDR3 nucleotides: TGTGCCTGGAACAGGGTTGCAACTAATGAAAAACTGTTTTTT. As protein: CAWNRVATNEKLFF.

The chain couples TRBV7-9 to TRBJ2-1; D possibly corresponds to TRBD2 (6 bases). Germline CDR1 is SEHNR and CDR2 is FQNEAQ (reference sequence). Trimming pared 5 bases from V and 1 base from J, leaving 15 bases between. The CDR3 length is 16 residues. CDR3 sequence: CASSPWRGSSYNEQFF. DNA of the CDR3: TGTGCCAGCAGCCCTTGGCGGGGATCGTCCTACAATGAGCAGTTCTTC.

This clone was detected only once. This sequence joins TRBV19 and TRBJ2-7, with TRBD1 matching 7 bases. The CDR3 is made up of 13 amino acids. From germline, CDR1 is LNHDA and CDR2 SQIVND (reference sequence). V lost 7 bases, J lost 2 bases, and 5 bases stayed unmatched. Here the CDR3 reads CASTPGQTYEQYF. The CDR3 nucleotides read TGTGCCAGTACCCCGGGACAGACCTACGAGCAGTACTTC.

The gene calls are TRBV27 and TRBJ1-6; D gene unclear. Germline CDR1 is MNHEY and CDR2 is SMNVEV (reference sequence). V shed 4 bases and J shed 0 bases, with 13 bases lying between them. CDR3 length equals 17 residues. CDR3 DNA: TGTGCCAGCAGTTCCGGCTTATCGAGCTCCTATAATTCACCCCTCCACTTT. Its translation is CASSSGLSSSYNSPLHF.

CDR3 DNA sequence: TGTGCCTGGGCGACAGGGGCCTATGCAACTAATGAAAAACTGTTTTTT. Protein sequence: CAWATGAYATNEKLFF. The genes are TRBV30 and TRBJ1-4; 8 bases fit TRBD1. This CDR3 is 16 amino acids long. CDR1 and CDR2 (germline): GTSNPN, SVGIG (reference sequence). With 5 bases clipped from V and 0 bases from J, the junction kept 8 bases outside the gene matches.

V gene TRBV2 combines with J gene TRBJ1-1, with TRBD1 identical over 8 bases. CDR1 and CDR2 (germline): SNHLY, FYNNEI. Unmatched junction bases numbered 5, after V lost 5 bases and J lost 6 bases. The CDR3 length is 13 residues. The CDR3 DNA reads TGTGCCAGCAGTTCAGACAGGGGATCTGAAGCTTTCTTT. Protein product: CASSSDRGSEAFF. The full variable domain, in which reference TRBV2 and TRBJ1-1 provide the parts outside the CDR3, is EPEVTQTPSHQVTQMGQEVILRCVPISNHLYFYWYRQILGQKVEFLVSFYNNEISEKSEIFDDQFSVERPDGSNFTLKIRSTKLEDSAMYFCASSSDRGSEAFFGQGTRLTVV.

The chain links TRBV28 to TRBJ1-2, with TRBD1 matching 12 bases. Germline CDR1 reads MDHEN; CDR2 reads SYDVKM. Trimming took 6 bases from V and 8 from J; bases not matched to a gene: 4. The CDR3 covers 13 residues. CDR3 sequence (DNA): TGTGCCAGCAGGGGACAGGGGGCTGGGGGCTACACCTTC. This sequence encodes CASRGQGAGGYTF.

The chain employs TRBV5-1 and TRBJ2-7; 8 positions match TRBD2. CDR1 is SGHRS, CDR2 YFSETQ, per germline. The CDR3 totals 15 residues. The V gene end was trimmed by 4 bases and the J gene end by 2 bases; junction bases not matched to a gene: 8. The CDR3 bases are TGCGCCAGCAGCAGTCTCGCGGGGGGAACCTACGAGCAGTACTTC. Translation gives CASSSLAGGTYEQYF.

This chain links TRBV27 with TRBJ2-7; no clear D gene. CDR3 size: 14 residues. Germline CDR1 MNHEY, CDR2 SMNVEV (reference sequence). V dropped 4 bases and J dropped 2 bases, with 12 bases sitting between them. The CDR3 coding sequence is TGTGCCAGCAGTTCTGTCGGCGCAGCCTACGAGCAGTACTTC. It translates to CASSSVGAAYEQYF.

The chain recombines TRBV6-1 with TRBJ2-3; the D gene is possibly TRBD2 (5 bases). The germline V gene encodes CDR1 MNHNS and CDR2 SASEGT. The CDR3 length is 15 residues. With 6 bases removed from V and 0 bases from J, the gap between germline ends came to 13 bases. CDR3 amino acids: CASRELGRSTDTQYF. CDR3 nucleotides: TGTGCCAGCAGAGAACTAGGGCGTAGCACAGATACGCAGTATTTT.

The rearrangement uses TRBV10-1 and TRBJ2-7, with 7 bases lining up with TRBD2. Germline values: CDR1 WNHNN, CDR2 SYGVQD (reference sequence). The J segment lost 3 bases and the V segment lost 7 bases, leaving 9 bases of the junction unmatched. This CDR3 is built from 14 residues. CDR3 loop: CASTELADYYEQYF. CDR3 in DNA: TGCGCCAGCACCGAGCTAGCGGATTACTACGAGCAGTACTTC.

The rearrangement uses TRBV5-1 and TRBJ1-5; possibly TRBD1 for D (6 bases). Germline V gene data show CDR1 as SGHRS and CDR2 as YFSETQ. Trimming stripped 3 bases from V and 0 bases from J, with 10 bases between. CDR3 length: 15 amino acids. CDR3 protein: CASSSTGLSNQPQHF. The CDR3 coding sequence is TGCGCCAGCAGCTCTACAGGGCTTAGCAATCAGCCCCAGCATTTT.

The chain joins TRBV18 to TRBJ1-5, with no clear D. CDR1 is KGHSH and CDR2 is LQKENI in the germline V gene. The length of the CDR3 is 13 residues. With 4 bases removed from V and 8 bases from J, the gap between germline ends came to 12 bases. The CDR3 region has the DNA TGTGCCAGCTCACGTTCGCAGACTGAGCCCCAGCATTTT. Its protein is CASSRSQTEPQHF.

With respect to this clone: Its ends do not fully match the called genes, so a read error is possible. This rearrangement joins TRBV6-6 to TRBJ2-7, with D hard to call. Germline V gives CDR1 MNHNY, CDR2 SVGAGI (reference sequence). The CDR3 loop spans 13 amino acids. The CDR3 reads CASSYSDGYGQYF. In nucleotides, the CDR3 is TGTGCCAGCAGTTACTCGGACGGCTACGGGCAGTACTTC.